This record looks at one T cell receptor (beta chain) sequence and its context. Its specificity is not known. This sample is drawn from a study of identifying expanded T cells in peripheral blood. General study results and limits: Differentially abundant clones: about 1.3 between replicates, just under 17 at around 14 days, more than 18 at four. Clone count variance between roughly 2-week samples rose with total template count.

Trimming took off 1 base at V and 4 bases at J, with 13 bases between the two ends. This CDR3 comprises 15 residues. Germline lookup yields CDR1 SGHNT and CDR2 YENEEA. Produced via immunoSEQ multiplex PCR; TCRdb's table is partial and in-frame only. Altogether around 50,000 clones are present, roughly 89% being singletons, with the ten largest covering 3% to 4%. The sequencing sample was made of blood. J is TRBJ2-5 and V is TRBV11-3; D possibly corresponds to TRBD1 (5 bases). The clonotype originates from a person aged 18 to 70 in good health. The DNA of the CDR3 is TGTGCCAGCAGCTTAGGGGTATCAAGGGGAGAGACCCAGTACTTC. This translates into CASSLGVSRGETQYF.